This T cell receptor (beta chain) derives from a study of blood T cell repertoires in COVID-19. For the study at large: The United States, Italy and Spain supplied acute and convalescent COVID-19 samples.

This clone occurred a few times. The CDR3 covers 14 residues. Germline lookup yields CDR1 MNHEY and CDR2 SMNVEV (reference sequence). V trimming: 8 bases; J trimming: 2 bases; junction bases outside the gene matches: 7. Some clones are missing from TCRdb's copy, which holds only in-frame ones; the method was immunoSEQ multiplex PCR. This sample has around 160,000 clones, with around 85% found just once. The sequencing input was peripheral blood. The chain uses TRBV27 and TRBJ2-5, with 8 nucleotides matching TRBD2. The clonotype originates from a man between 60 and 75 years old with acute or convalescent COVID-19. As DNA, the CDR3 is TGTGCCAGCTCTACTACTAGCGGACAAGAGACCCAGTACTTC. Translating it yields CASSTTSGQETQYF.